Listed below are T cell receptor beta chains from one sample, sequenced in a study of regulatory T cells in long-lasting Graves disease. In TCRdb, the multiplex PCR reads were re-called with MiXCR into one record per CDR3 protein. The profile shows 500,000 to 700,000 distinct CDR3 sequences, 25% to 35% of them singletons. The sample consisted of peripheral blood mononuclear cells (PBMCs), taken when the disease was refractory, from a patient treated with antithyroid drugs. These receptors were taken from a female donor with Graves disease. CDR3s include the opening cysteine and the closing phenylalanine or tryptophan. D genes are given only for firm matches. Clone size is shown for a subset of rows, as once, few, many or a class of expanded clone.

V gene	clone size	J gene	D gene	CDR3 protein	CDR3 DNA
TRBV10-3	-	TRBJ2-6	-	CAISDKPVGANVLTF	TGTGCCATCAGTGATAAGCCCGTTGGGGCCAACGTCCTGACTTTC
TRBV15	-	TRBJ1-2	-	CATSRDRRREFYF	TGTGCCACCAGCAGAGATCGGCGGAGGGAGTTCTACTTC
TRBV28	-	TRBJ1-1	-	CASSLYRRNTEAFF	TGTGCCAGCAGTTTATATCGCAGGAACACTGAAGCTTTCTTT
TRBV3-1	-	TRBJ1-1	-	CASSQVQGIGLPEAFF	TGTGCCAGCAGCCAAGTGCAGGGGATCGGCCTCCCTGAAGCTTTCTTT
TRBV10-2	few	TRBJ2-7	TRBD2	CASIEREMPYEQYF	TGCGCCAGCATTGAGCGGGAGATGCCGTACGAGCAGTACTTC
TRBV12-3/TRBV12-4	many	TRBJ2-5	TRBD2	CASSLYTSGGQETQYF	TGTGCCAGCAGTCTGTACACTAGCGGAGGACAAGAGACCCAGTACTTC
TRBV2	medium-sized	TRBJ2-5	-	CASSELRGRTETQYF	TGTGCCAGCAGTGAACTTCGGGGCCGGACGGAGACCCAGTACTTC
TRBV28	many	TRBJ2-5	-	CASSQHPETQYF	TGTGCCAGCAGCCAACACCCAGAGACCCAGTACTTC
TRBV6-2/TRBV6-3	many	TRBJ1-1	-	CASSDMASKAFF	TGTGCCAGCAGTGACATGGCCAGCAAGGCTTTCTTT
TRBV5-1	-	TRBJ2-7	-	CASSPNRNGRYEQYF	TGCGCCAGCAGCCCAAACCGCAACGGACGGTACGAGCAGTACTTC
TRBV7-9	-	TRBJ1-1	TRBD1	CASSLGGATGGTEAFF	TGTGCCAGCAGCTTAGGGGGCGCCACAGGGGGCACTGAAGCTTTCTTT
TRBV20-1	few	TRBJ1-1	-	CSALRRNPTEAFF	TGCAGTGCTCTTCGACGGAACCCCACTGAAGCTTTCTTT
TRBV6-1	-	TRBJ1-4	-	CASSLAGSATNEKLFF	TGTGCCAGCAGTCTCGCAGGGTCCGCAACTAATGAAAAACTGTTTTTT
TRBV6-2/TRBV6-3	-	TRBJ1-1	-	CASPERVNTEAFF	TGTGCCAGCCCAGAAAGAGTGAACACTGAAGCTTTCTTT
TRBV12-3/TRBV12-4	many	TRBJ1-2	TRBD1	CASSSRQGHGYTF	TGTGCCAGCAGCTCGCGACAGGGACATGGCTACACCTTC
TRBV6-1	-	TRBJ1-5	-	CASSEAPGSNQPQHF	TGTGCCAGCAGTGAAGCGCCTGGGAGCAATCAGCCCCAGCATTTT
TRBV2	-	TRBJ2-7	TRBD2	CASSLVGRAFEQYF	TGTGCCAGCAGTTTAGTCGGGAGGGCCTTCGAGCAGTACTTC
TRBV29-1	-	TRBJ1-2	TRBD1	CSVQPGQGAYGYTF	TGCAGCGTCCAACCGGGACAGGGGGCGTATGGCTACACCTTC
TRBV6-1	many	TRBJ1-2	TRBD1	CASTYLTGINYGYTF	TGTGCCAGCACCTACCTGACAGGGATTAACTATGGCTACACCTTC
TRBV13	few	TRBJ1-6	-	CASSLGQGNYNSPLHF	TGTGCCAGCAGCTTAGGACAGGGCAACTATAATTCACCCCTCCACTTT
TRBV12-3/TRBV12-4	many	TRBJ1-5	TRBD1	CASSLSGGTGGRSQPQHF	TGTGCCAGCAGTTTATCTGGGGGGACAGGGGGTCGTAGTCAGCCCCAGCATTTT
TRBV9	-	TRBJ1-1	-	CASSVNAGNTEAFF	TGTGCCAGCAGCGTCAATGCAGGGAACACTGAAGCTTTCTTT
TRBV12-3/TRBV12-4	-	TRBJ2-1	TRBD1	CASSFARGRYNEQFF	TGTGCCAGCAGTTTTGCCAGGGGGCGGTACAATGAGCAGTTCTTC
TRBV3-1	-	TRBJ1-2	-	CASSQDGRAGRYGYTF	TGTGCCAGCAGCCAAGATGGTCGGGCGGGCCGCTATGGCTACACCTTC
TRBV10-3	-	TRBJ1-1	-	CAISLDRTNTEAFF	TGTGCCATCAGTTTGGATAGAACCAACACTGAAGCTTTCTTT
TRBV2	few	TRBJ1-2	-	CASSERTGSGGYTF	TGTGCCAGCAGTGAAAGAACAGGGTCTGGTGGCTACACCTTC